These 20 T cell receptor beta chains originate from one sample sequenced in a study of blood T cells in healthy people across ages. Then a second PCR, running about 6 to 11 cycles, was carried out with a sample-barcoded 5' primer and a J-beta primer mix. Via MiXCR, TCRdb re-called the 5' RACE reads, giving one row per CDR3 protein. The sample has about 930,000 distinct CDR3 sequences, almost 30% seen once. This sample also appeared in a second study, on T cells of mothers and their children.

Sequenced input: blood. These receptors were collected from a woman aged 40 to 50 in good health.

V is TRBV5-1 and J is TRBJ2-3; 10 nucleotides line up with TRBD2. This CDR3 comprises 16 residues. V lost 1 base to trimming and J lost 1 base; unmatched junction nucleotides: 3. CDR1 SGHRS and CDR2 YFSETQ come from the germline V gene. DNA of the CDR3: TGCGCCAGCAGCTTGTACGGGACTAGCGGCACAGATACGCAGTATTTT. The encoded protein is CASSLYGTSGTDTQYF.

In this sample, this clonotype turned up a few times. The chain uses TRBV29-1 and TRBJ1-2, with D possibly being TRBD1 (6 bases). Trimming removed 4 bases from V and 8 bases from J, with 17 bases in between. The CDR3 contains 13 residues. Germline CDR1 SQVTM, CDR2 ANQGSEA. The CDR3: CSVVLTGRGGYTF. The CDR3 nucleotides read TGCAGCGTTGTCTTAACAGGGAGAGGCGGCTACACCTTC.

This clonotype turned up a few times. V usage is TRBV4-3 and J usage is TRBJ2-3; 7 bases align to TRBD1. Per germline, CDR1 LGHNA and CDR2 YSLEER. V shed 0 bases, J shed 12 bases, and the junction held 15 bases outside the gene matches. The CDR3 length is 16 residues. In DNA form, the CDR3 reads TGCGCCAGCAGCCAAGATCGAGGGACAGCCACAGATATCCAGTATTTT. The encoded protein is CASSQDRGTATDIQYF.

This clonotype was seen a few times. The chain recombines TRBV11-3 with TRBJ2-3; D not certain. The ends were cut back, 2 bases at V and 8 bases at J, with 11 bases in the middle. From germline, CDR1 is SGHNT and CDR2 YENEEA. This CDR3 spans 13 amino acids. In DNA, the CDR3 is TGTGCCAGCAGCTTACCCCCTGACCGTACGCAGTATTTT. Translated: CASSLPPDRTQYF.

The chain recombines TRBV29-1 with TRBJ1-1, with TRBD1 identical over 10 bases. The CDR3 runs 14 residues. The germline CDR1 and CDR2 sequences are SQVTM and ANQGSEA. J gave up 3 bases and V 5 bases, and 6 bases lay outside the gene matches. CDR3 protein: CSVTGTGAYTEAFF. In DNA, the CDR3 is TGCAGCGTTACCGGGACAGGGGCATACACTGAAGCTTTCTTT.

The chain is built from TRBV19 and TRBJ2-1; D possibly corresponds to TRBD2 (6 bases). Germline V gene data show CDR1 as LNHDA and CDR2 as SQIVND (reference sequence). V was pared by 5 bases and J by 9 bases, with 17 bases between. The CDR3 covers 14 residues. CDR3 DNA: TGTGCCAGTAGTTGGAGGGTTGCGGAGGTTGAGCAGTTCTTC. Translated: CASSWRVAEVEQFF.

Concerning this clonotype itself: This may be a read error: a much more frequent sequence differs by one nucleotide. The V gene is TRBV6-1, the J gene TRBJ2-3; TRBD1 matches 10 bases. The CDR3 has 14 residues. CDR1 and CDR2 from the germline V gene are MNHNS and SASEGT. CDR3 nucleotides: TGTGCCAGCGGTGAAGGACAGGGGGCAGATACGCAGTATTTT. It specifies CASGEGQGADTQYF.

To note about this clonotype: This could be a read error, since a much larger clone is one nucleotide away. The V call is TRBV9, the J call TRBJ2-7, with D perhaps matching TRBD2 (6 bases). V was trimmed by 3 bases and J by 7 bases, leaving 11 bases between them. This CDR3 contains 12 residues. Germline lookup yields CDR1 SGDLS and CDR2 YYNGEE. CDR3 sequence (DNA): TGTGCCAGCAGCGCTGCAGGGAGGGAGCAGTACTTC. Encoded protein: CASSAAGREQYF. The full variable domain, with the rest looked up from reference TRBV9 and TRBJ2-7, is DSGVTQTPKHLITATGQRVTLRCSPRSGDLSVYWYQQSLDQGLQFLIQYYNGEERAKGNILERFSAQQFPDLHSELNLSSLELGDSALYFCASSAAGREQYFGPGTRLTVT.

In the case of this clonotype: A much bigger clone sits one base away, suggesting this may be a read error. The rearrangement uses TRBV20-1 and TRBJ2-5, with no clear D. Near its end, the DNA agrees better with TRBJ2-1, so the J call may be wrong. CDR1 is DFQATT and CDR2 is SNEGSKA in the germline V gene (reference sequence). The CDR3 runs 12 residues. DNA of the CDR3: TGCAGTGCAGACCAGTACCAAGAGACCCAGTTCTTC. It is translated as CSADQYQETQFF.

This clonotype was detected only a few times. The chain recombines TRBV28 with TRBJ2-7; possibly TRBD1 for D (5 bases). The V gene's germline CDR1 is MDHEN and CDR2 SYDVKM. This CDR3 contains 14 residues. The V and J ends lost 6 bases and 1 base respectively, with 13 bases between them. The CDR3 is CASRSVRASYEQYF. The CDR3 coding sequence is TGTGCCAGCAGGTCGGTCAGGGCGTCCTACGAGCAGTACTTC.

This sequence joins TRBV5-1 and TRBJ2-7; 7 nucleotides align to TRBD1. The CDR3 extends over 15 amino acids. Unmatched junction bases numbered 6, after V lost 1 base and J lost 2 bases. Germline values: CDR1 SGHRS, CDR2 YFSETQ. CDR3 sequence: CASSLQGETTYEQYF. CDR3 coding DNA: TGCGCCAGCAGCTTGCAGGGGGAGACTACCTACGAGCAGTACTTC.

V and J are TRBV6-1 and TRBJ2-1; D is undetermined. Between the trimmed V and J ends, which lost 0 bases and 0 bases, there was a span of 12 bases. CDR1 is MNHNS, CDR2 SASEGT, per germline. The CDR3 contains 17 residues. Here the CDR3 reads CASSEAGIKSSYNEQFF. The CDR3 DNA reads TGTGCCAGCAGTGAAGCGGGAATTAAAAGCTCCTACAATGAGCAGTTCTTC.

This clonotype came up a few times. V and J are TRBV11-2 and TRBJ1-4; TRBD1 matches 7 bases. Germline V CDR1 and CDR2: SGHAT, FQNNGV. This CDR3 spans 16 amino acids. The V and J ends lost 5 bases and 3 bases, in that order; junction bases with no gene match: 9. The CDR3 is CASSPTTGRANEKLFF. CDR3 nucleotides: TGTGCCAGCAGCCCTACGACAGGGAGGGCTAATGAAAAACTGTTTTTT.

Comments on this clonotype: One end of the junction varies from germline; a read error may be responsible. This chain uses TRBV9 with TRBJ2-1; 12 bases map to TRBD2. The germline V gene encodes CDR1 SGDLS and CDR2 YYNGEE. The CDR3 runs to 16 residues. This chain's CDR3 is CANSVGTSGGYNEQFF. In DNA form, the CDR3 reads TGTGCCAACAGCGTCGGAACTAGCGGGGGGTACAATGAGCAATTCTTC. Drawing the rest from reference TRBV9 and TRBJ2-1, the complete variable domain is DSGVTQTPKHLITATGQRVTLRCSPRSGDLSVYWYQQSLDQGLQFLIQYYNGEERAKGNILERFSAQQFPDLHSELNLSSLELGDSALYFCANSVGTSGGYNEQFFGPGTRLTVL.

The V call is TRBV14, the J call TRBJ1-1, with D tentatively TRBD1 (5 bases). Trimming shortened V by 6 bases and J by 8 bases, and 16 bases separated the two germline ends. The CDR3 is 13 residues long. Germline V gives CDR1 SGHDN, CDR2 FVKESK. The CDR3 loop is CASRVRGKGEAFF. CDR3 bases: TGTGCCAGCAGGGTACGGGGGAAGGGAGAAGCTTTCTTT.

Only a few counts were recorded for this clonotype. The gene calls are TRBV6-1 and TRBJ1-5, with D uncertain. Germline CDR1 reads MNHNS; CDR2 reads SASEGT. Deletions cut 6 bases from V and 1 base from J, with 10 bases between. This CDR3 region has 14 residues. The CDR3 DNA is TGTGCCAGCAGGGGCAGGATAAGCAATCAGCCCCAGCATTTT. This sequence encodes CASRGRISNQPQHF.

A few counts support this clonotype. One base away lies a much larger clone, so this may be a sequencing read error. The chain is built from TRBV29-1 and TRBJ2-5; D not certain. The J call is doubtful: the DNA matches TRBJ2-7 better. Looked up from germline, CDR1 is SQVTM and CDR2 is ANQGSEA. The CDR3 totals 12 residues. This chain's CDR3 is CSVEAEFYEQYF. CDR3 nucleotides: TGCAGCGTTGAGGCGGAGTTCTACGAGCAGTACTTC.

The rearrangement links TRBV28 to TRBJ1-5; D perhaps matches TRBD1 (5 bases). The CDR3 length is 13 residues. Germline V gene sequence: CDR1 MDHEN, CDR2 SYDVKM. Trimming took off 5 bases at V and 4 bases at J, with 9 bases between the two ends. The CDR3 DNA is TGTGCCAGCAGTCCGAACAGGAATCAGCCCCAGCATTTT. It codes for CASSPNRNQPQHF.

The V call is TRBV20-1, the J call TRBJ2-3; 9 bases match TRBD1. Germline trimming cut 0 bases from V and 7 bases from J; bases unmatched to any gene: 5. Germline V gene sequence: CDR1 DFQATT, CDR2 SNEGSKA (reference sequence). This CDR3 is built from 14 residues. The CDR3 protein is CSARDNRGLYTQYF. CDR3 bases: TGCAGTGCTAGAGATAACAGGGGGCTTTATACGCAGTATTTT.

This clonotype was observed a few times. This chain uses TRBV29-1 with TRBJ2-1; no definite D call. The germline CDR1 and CDR2 sequences are SQVTM and ANQGSEA. Trimming left V 7 bases short and J 6 bases short, with 16 bases between. The CDR3 contains 13 residues. Here the CDR3 reads CSGMGETINEQFF. The CDR3 nucleotides are TGCAGCGGCATGGGCGAGACGATCAATGAGCAGTTCTTC.